Listed below are T cell receptor beta chains from one sample, sequenced in a study of human T cells and chemical hapten exposure. TCRdb itself ran the RACE reads through MiXCR, one entry per CDR3 protein. Of around 95,000 distinct CDR3 sequences in the sample, 10% to 11% were seen once. This material consisted of whole blood, taken in connection with sensitization to the hapten diphenylcyclopropenone (DPC). Every receptor here comes from a woman aged 55-75 years with alopecia areata. Some clones in this sample may be carry-over from other donors' samples. Each CDR3 is given with its conserved first and last residue. A D gene is named only where the DNA matches it firmly. Clone sizes are given selectively: once, few, many, or a class where the clone is expanded.

>TRBV20-1|TRBJ2-7|TRBD2|many
TGCAGTGCTAGTAAGGTTGGTAGCGGGATCTCCTACGAGCAGTACTTC
CSASKVGSGISYEQYF
>TRBV7-9|TRBJ1-2|-|-
TGTGCCAGCAGCTTAGATGTCAGCCTCTATGGCTACACCTTC
CASSLDVSLYGYTF
>TRBV20-1|TRBJ2-3|-|-
TGCAGTGCTAGATCCATCGGGGGTAGGGATACGCAGTATTTT
CSARSIGGRDTQYF
>TRBV6-5|TRBJ2-3|TRBD2|-
TGTGCCAGCAGTTCGGGACTAGCGGGGGGGAGGACAGATACGCAGTATTTT
CASSSGLAGGRTDTQYF
>TRBV9|TRBJ1-2|TRBD1|-
TGTGCCAGCAGCGCCGGGACAGATGCCTACGGTGGCTACACCTTC
CASSAGTDAYGGYTF
>TRBV28|TRBJ1-3|-|few
TGTGCCAGCAGTTTAATACAAGGTAGAAACACCATATATTTT
CASSLIQGRNTIYF
>TRBV18|TRBJ1-1|-|many
TGTGCCAGCTCACCAGCCCTTCGGCGCAGGGGCCCTGAAGCTTTCTTT
CASSPALRRRGPEAFF
>TRBV7-9|TRBJ1-2|-|-
TGTGCCAGCAGCTTAGCGCTTATCTACTATGGCTACACCTTC
CASSLALIYYGYTF
>TRBV29-1|TRBJ1-1|-|few
TGCAGCGTCCCGGACGGTATTGAAGCTTTCTTT
CSVPDGIEAFF
>TRBV29-1|TRBJ2-5|-|many
TGCAGCGTTGTCGAGAGTTTCGAGACCCAGTACTTC
CSVVESFETQYF
>TRBV29-1|TRBJ1-1|-|many
TGCAGCGTTGAACGTCAGGGAGGGGACACTGAAGCTTTCTTT
CSVERQGGDTEAFF
>TRBV18|TRBJ1-2|TRBD1|many
TGTGCCAGCTCACCGGGGGACAGGGGATATGGCTACACCTTC
CASSPGDRGYGYTF
>TRBV7-2|TRBJ1-2|-|-
TGTGCCAGCAGCTTGATCTATGACTACACCTTC
CASSLIYDYTF
>TRBV5-1|TRBJ2-3|TRBD2|-
TGCGCCAGCAACCTGGTGGCGGGGGGCACAGATACGCAGTATTTT
CASNLVAGGTDTQYF
>TRBV2|TRBJ2-1|-|few
TGTGCCAGCAGTGGGGACGGATACAATGAGCAGTTCTTC
CASSGDGYNEQFF
>TRBV20-1|TRBJ2-7|TRBD1|-
TGCAGTGCTAAGACTGACCGGGACAGCTCCTACGAGCAGTACTTC
CSAKTDRDSSYEQYF
>TRBV6-2/TRBV6-3|TRBJ1-1|-|many
TGTGCCAGCAGTTACGCAGGGAAGACTGAAGCTTTCTTT
CASSYAGKTEAFF
>TRBV29-1|TRBJ1-1|-|-
TGCAGCGTTGTGCGGGGTCTGGACACTGAAGCTTTCTTT
CSVVRGLDTEAFF
>TRBV6-1|TRBJ1-1|-|many
TGTGCCAGCAGTGAAGCACCCGTAGGGAACACTGAAGCTTTCTTT
CASSEAPVGNTEAFF
>TRBV12-3/TRBV12-4|TRBJ2-1|-|-
TGTGCCAGCAGTTTGAGAGGGCGCGGTGAGCAGTTCTTC
CASSLRGRGEQFF
>TRBV6-1|TRBJ1-2|-|many
TGTGCCAGCAGGTCCAGACAGTACAACTATGGCTACACCTTC
CASRSRQYNYGYTF
>TRBV7-3|TRBJ2-7|-|few
TGTGCCAGCACCCATAGGTCCCGGGGATCCTACGAGCAGTACTTC
CASTHRSRGSYEQYF
>TRBV7-9|TRBJ2-3|TRBD1|-
TGTGCCAGCAGCCACAGGGGACGCACAGATACGCAGTATTTT
CASSHRGRTDTQYF
>TRBV4-2|TRBJ2-5|TRBD2|many
TGTGCCAGCAGCCAAGAGCAGGGCCAGCGGGGGGTCTTAGGGACCCAGTACTTC
CASSQEQGQRGVLGTQYF
>TRBV4-1|TRBJ2-5|TRBD2|many
TGCGCCAGCAGAGGTATCCCCGCTAGCGGAGACCAAGAGACCCAGTACTTC
CASRGIPASGDQETQYF
>TRBV24-1|TRBJ2-5|-|few
TGTGCCACCATAAGGAACGGAAGGATTGTCGAGACCCAGTACTTC
CATIRNGRIVETQYF